This record concerns one T cell receptor (beta chain) sequence. Its antigen is unidentified. The CDR3 length is 16 residues. CDR1 and CDR2 (germline): SQVTM, ANQGSEA. Trimming cost V 4 bases and J 5 bases; bases outside gene matches: 14. This sample is drawn from a study of T cell responses to AZD1222 COVID-19 vaccine. Study outcomes and limitations: Variant regions that are unmutated are reportedly the target of nearly half of spike-specific TCRs.

The method was immunoSEQ multiplex PCR; TCRdb's version includes in-frame clones alone and lacks a portion of them. Among some 150,000 clones listed, about 90% were seen once. This receptor was obtained from an adult in good health. The material sequenced was peripheral blood, taken on day 0 of MenACWY control vaccination. The J gene is TRBJ1-2, the V gene TRBV29-1, with 9 bases that match TRBD1. The CDR3 DNA sequence: TGCAGCGTTGGAGATACAGGGGGCGCGTTTAGGTATGGCTACACCTTC. Its protein is CSVGDTGGAFRYGYTF.